The source of this T cell receptor beta chain is a study of T-cell memory formation after mild COVID-19. MiXCR, run by TCRdb on the 5' RACE reads, gives a single entry per CDR3 protein. The sample includes around 530,000 distinct CDR3 sequences, about 20% of them seen just once. Germline CDR1 is MNHEY and CDR2 is SVGAGI. This CDR3 is 15 amino acids long. V lost 6 bases and J lost 4, with 18 bases in between. There are a few counts of this clonotype. What was sequenced was PBMCs or a T cell subset sorted from them (not recorded which). This chain links TRBV6-5 with TRBJ1-2, with a possible D match to TRBD1 (6 bases). The receptor was isolated from an adult woman who had mild COVID-19 (a few samples of this study predate the infection). Cell type and time point are not known. The CDR3 here is CASRPPGGEGYGYTF. The DNA of the CDR3 is TGTGCCAGCAGACCCCCCGGGGGCGAGGGCTATGGCTACACCTTC.